In this sample, the clone carrying this TCR beta chain turned up a few times. What it recognizes is unknown. No infections or other immune events were documented during collection. Clones were sequenced by immunoSEQ multiplex PCR, and TCRdb holds only the in-frame ones, with some missing. Among roughly 100,000 clones listed, roughly 89% were seen once. This CDR3 spans 15 amino acids. V was cut by 2 bases and J by 0 bases, with 10 bases left in between. Germline values: CDR1 SQVTM, CDR2 ANQGSEA. These data originate in a study of identifying expanded T cells in peripheral blood. Study-level findings and limits: Differentially abundant clones: roughly 1.3 between replicates, about 17 at 2 to 3 weeks, less than 20 at four. Variance in clone template counts between approximately 2-week samples significantly increased with total template count across all healthy donors.

V and J are TRBV29-1 and TRBJ1-4; D not resolved. The sequence was obtained from a person aged 18 to 75 in good health. The sequenced material came from blood. The DNA of the CDR3 is TGCAGCGTTGAATCGGAGGGTGCAACTAATGAAAAACTGTTTTTT. This sequence encodes CSVESEGATNEKLFF.